This T cell receptor beta chain was found in a study of blood T cell repertoires in COVID-19. Study-level information: Samples taken during acute and convalescent COVID-19 were collected in the United States, Italy and Spain.

In the authors' workflow: Reference gene primer amplification in the assay estimated nucleated cell counts. Method: immunoSEQ multiplex PCR; TCRdb's copy keeps in-frame clones and lacks some. That table supplies the V and J calls and clone size; D and trimming were determined from the DNA. The sample has 80,000 or so clones; about four fifths are singletons. This CDR3 has 15 residues. Trimming took 6 bases from V and 5 from J, leaving 19 bases between them. Germline CDR1 is MNHEY and CDR2 is SMNVEV (reference sequence). This clonotype originated in a human donor in a cohort sampled during active COVID-19. The V call is TRBV27, the J call TRBJ2-5; D may be TRBD2 (7 bases). The material sequenced was peripheral blood. CDR3 nucleotide sequence: TGTGCCAGCAGCTTTGGGGGGGCCAGCGGGGAGACCCAGTACTTC. This codes for CASSFGGASGETQYF.